One sample yielded the 28 T cell receptor beta chains listed below, sequenced in a study of CD8 T cells in Susac syndrome. Random hexamers were used to reverse transcribe about 0.5 to 1 ug of RNA. TCRdb redid the calling of the immunoSEQ multiplex PCR reads with MiXCR, one entry per CDR3 protein. The table shows 150,000 to 200,000 distinct CDR3 sequences, with roughly 92% occurring only once. The specimen sequenced was CD4+ T cells from PBMCs. These receptors all come from a human donor with Susac syndrome.

The chain employs TRBV7-3 and TRBJ2-5, with 7 bases that match TRBD2. From germline, CDR1 is SGHTA and CDR2 FQGTGA. After removal of 5 bases from V and 2 bases from J, the junction contained 8 bases not matched to a gene. CDR3 size: 15 residues. The CDR3 here is CASSASGKNQETQYF. The CDR3 coding sequence is TGTGCCAGCAGCGCCAGCGGGAAAAATCAAGAGACCCAGTACTTC.

This clonotype appeared a single time. This rearrangement joins TRBV20-1 to TRBJ2-1, with D hard to call. The V end was cut by 0 bases, the J end by 4 bases, with 7 bases between. CDR1 DFQATT and CDR2 SNEGSKA come from the germline V gene (reference sequence). The CDR3 is 13 amino acids. For the CDR3, the DNA is TGCAGTGCTAGAGAACTTCTGTACAATGAGCAGTTCTTC. Its protein is CSARELLYNEQFF.

This clonotype has only one observation. The chain is built from TRBV18 and TRBJ2-7; unclear D gene. Looked up from germline, CDR1 is KGHSH and CDR2 is LQKENI. CDR3 size: 13 residues. Trimming left V 3 bases short and J 2 bases short, with 8 bases between. The CDR3 loop reads CASSPAPAYEQYF. Here the CDR3 DNA reads TGTGCCAGCTCACCCGCTCCCGCCTACGAGCAGTACTTC.

The V call is TRBV12-3 or TRBV12-4, the J call TRBJ1-2; weak D call: TRBD1 (6 bases). The V end lost 4 bases, the J end lost 6 bases, and 15 bases lay between the germline ends. The CDR3 length is 14 residues. The CDR3 here is CASSSPGQRNGYTF. The CDR3, as DNA: TGTGCCAGCAGTTCACCGGGACAAAGAAATGGCTACACCTTC.

DNA of the CDR3: TGTGCCAGCAGCTCCCGGACTAGCGGGGGCTACAATGAGCAGTTCTTC. Amino acid sequence: CASSSRTSGGYNEQFF. The chain joins TRBV7-9 to TRBJ2-1, with 13 bases matching TRBD2. CDR3 length equals 16 residues. CDR1 and CDR2 (germline): SEHNR, FQNEAQ (reference sequence). Unmatched junction bases numbered 3, after V lost 4 bases and J lost 3 bases. Full variable domain (rest looked up from reference TRBV7-9 and TRBJ2-1): DTGVSQNPRHKITKRGQNVTFRCDPISEHNRLYWYRQTLGQGPEFLTYFQNEAQLEKSRLLSDRFSAERPKGSFSTLEIQRTEQGDSAMYLCASSSRTSGGYNEQFFGPGTRLTVL.

The chain couples TRBV14 to TRBJ2-5; 10 bases are a match to TRBD2. Germline CDR1 SGHDN, CDR2 FVKESK. The CDR3 runs 14 residues. The V gene end was trimmed by 5 bases and the J gene end by 4 bases; junction bases not matched to a gene: 4. CDR3 in amino acids: CASSMGLASETQYF. CDR3 sequence (DNA): TGTGCCAGCAGCATGGGACTAGCGTCAGAGACCCAGTACTTC.

The CDR3: CASSPLSNQPQHF. CDR3 in DNA: TGTGCCAGCAGCCCGCTTAGCAATCAGCCCCAGCATTTT. This chain uses TRBV5-8 with TRBJ1-5; D call uncertain. Germline V gives CDR1 SGHTS, CDR2 YDEGEE. V was pared by 4 bases and J by 0 bases, with 5 bases between. The CDR3 covers 13 residues.

The V and J genes are TRBV7-8 and TRBJ1-2; 7 nucleotides align to TRBD1. V was pared by 7 bases and J by 0 bases, with 8 bases of the junction left unmatched. The germline V gene has CDR1 SGHVS and CDR2 FQNEAQ. The CDR3 is made up of 15 amino acids. CDR3 loop: CASNRDSLSNYGYTF. CDR3 in DNA: TGTGCCAGCAACCGGGACAGCCTTTCTAACTATGGCTACACCTTC.

The chain uses TRBV30 and TRBJ1-1, with D maybe TRBD1 (6 bases). Between the trimmed V and J ends, which lost 2 bases and 1 base, there was a span of 8 bases. In germline, CDR1 is GTSNPN, CDR2 SVGIG (reference sequence). The CDR3 consists of 13 residues. CDR3 sequence: CAWSQTGNTEAFF. The CDR3 bases are TGTGCCTGGAGTCAGACAGGGAACACTGAAGCTTTCTTT.

J is TRBJ2-3 and V is TRBV5-4, with 7 bases fitting TRBD2. The CDR3 extends over 13 amino acids. V lost 4 bases to trimming and J lost 2 bases; unmatched junction nucleotides: 1. Germline lookup yields CDR1 SGHNT and CDR2 YYREEE (reference sequence). The CDR3 coding sequence is TGTGCCAGCAGCGGGGGGGACACAGATACGCAGTATTTT. Its translation is CASSGGDTDTQYF.

This clonotype was seen a single time. The gene calls are TRBV3-1 and TRBJ1-2; D is perhaps TRBD1 (5 bases). Germline-derived CDR1 and CDR2 are LGHDT and YNNKEL (reference sequence). The CDR3 runs 14 residues. The ends were cut back, 5 bases at V and 4 bases at J, with 14 bases in the middle. CDR3 region: CASSVLRGTYGYTF. Written as DNA, the CDR3 is TGTGCCAGCAGCGTCCTCCGGGGCACCTATGGCTACACCTTC.

This CDR3 is CASSPAKGGVYNSPLHF. CDR3 DNA sequence: TGTGCCAGCAGTCCAGCCAAGGGAGGGGTGTATAATTCACCCCTCCACTTT. The chain combines TRBV27 with TRBJ1-6; D might be TRBD1 (5 bases). The CDR3 has 17 amino acids. In germline, CDR1 is MNHEY, CDR2 SMNVEV (reference sequence). Trimming stripped 5 bases from V and 4 bases from J, with 18 bases between.

This chain joins TRBV3-1 and TRBJ1-4, with D uncertain. There are 15 residues in the CDR3. CDR1 LGHDT and CDR2 YNNKEL come from the germline V gene (reference sequence). The ends were cut back, 2 bases at V and 6 bases at J, with 13 bases in the middle. CDR3 amino acids: CASSQYVAADEKLFF. CDR3 DNA: TGTGCCAGCAGCCAATATGTGGCAGCCGATGAAAAACTGTTTTTT.

This clonotype has only one observation. The genes are TRBV5-1 and TRBJ2-5; 7 bases are shared with TRBD1. CDR3 length: 14 amino acids. Per germline, CDR1 SGHRS and CDR2 YFSETQ. Trimming at V came to 4 bases and at J to 5 bases, leaving 8 bases not matched to a gene. The CDR3 loop is CASSIRQGWETQYF. CDR3 in DNA: TGCGCCAGCAGCATCAGACAGGGTTGGGAGACCCAGTACTTC.

The rearrangement uses TRBV5-1 and TRBJ1-2; a weak D match, TRBD1 (6 bases). Germline CDR1 SGHRS, CDR2 YFSETQ. V dropped 4 bases and J dropped 4 bases, with 11 bases sitting between them. CDR3 length: 13 residues. The CDR3 loop is CASSPDSTYGYTF. The CDR3 DNA reads as TGCGCCAGCAGCCCGGACAGTACCTATGGCTACACCTTC.

The chain uses TRBV5-1 and TRBJ2-7; 13 bases line up with TRBD2. V lost 4 bases and J lost 5; bases outside the gene matches: 6. CDR3 size: 15 residues. Germline V gene data show CDR1 as SGHRS and CDR2 as YFSETQ. The CDR3 region has the DNA TGCGCCAGCAGCCCGGGACTAGCGGGGATCAACGAGCAGTACTTC. The encoded protein is CASSPGLAGINEQYF.

This chain uses TRBV5-1 with TRBJ2-1, with D perhaps matching TRBD2 (6 bases). In germline, CDR1 is SGHRS, CDR2 YFSETQ. CDR3 length: 16 residues. With 2 bases removed from V and 0 bases from J, the gap between germline ends came to 12 bases. CDR3 region: CASSFRGEHSYNEQFF. CDR3 nucleotide sequence: TGCGCCAGCAGCTTTCGCGGGGAACACTCCTACAATGAGCAGTTCTTC.

The V and J genes are TRBV29-1 and TRBJ1-1, with TRBD1 matching 7 bases. Germline lookup yields CDR1 SQVTM and CDR2 ANQGSEA. The CDR3 loop spans 12 amino acids. V trimming: 5 bases; J trimming: 1 base; junction bases outside the gene matches: 1. Written as DNA, the CDR3 is TGCAGCGTTAGGGACAGGAACACTGAAGCTTTCTTT. It translates to CSVRDRNTEAFF.

This clonotype was seen once. The gene calls are TRBV5-7 and TRBJ1-1; possible D gene TRBD1, 5 bases. TRBV5-7 is classed as an ORF, of uncertain function. This CDR3 region has 14 residues. The ends were cut back, 5 bases at V and 3 bases at J, with 14 bases in the middle. The CDR3: CASSSTEFDTEAFF. As DNA, the CDR3 is TGTGCCAGCAGTTCGACAGAATTTGACACTGAAGCTTTCTTT.

The rearrangement links TRBV12-3 or TRBV12-4 to TRBJ2-5; D perhaps matches TRBD2 (5 bases). V shed 6 bases and J shed 5 bases, with 13 bases lying between them. This CDR3 is 13 amino acids long. CDR3 residues: CASRPTRSETQYF. The DNA for the CDR3 is TGTGCCAGCAGACCTACTAGGTCTGAGACCCAGTACTTC.

V and J are TRBV5-6 and TRBJ1-5, with 7 bases aligning to TRBD1. Germline CDR1 SGHDT, CDR2 YYEEEE. The CDR3 spans 13 residues. V was clipped by 6 bases and J by 9 bases; unmatched bases: 9. The CDR3 nucleotides are TGTGCCAGCACAATAGGGGGCCTTGGGCCCCAGCATTTT. Translation gives CASTIGGLGPQHF.

The chain carries TRBV7-3 and TRBJ2-5; 8 bases are a match to TRBD2. V lost 3 bases and J lost 6; bases outside the gene matches: 9. Germline loops: CDR1 SGHTA, CDR2 FQGTGA. This CDR3 has 15 amino acids. The CDR3 DNA sequence: TGTGCCAGCAGCTTTGCAGCGGGGGTTACGCAGACCCAGTACTTC. This encodes CASSFAAGVTQTQYF.

The gene calls are TRBV4-1 and TRBJ2-5; 9 bases map to TRBD2. V shed 2 bases and J 5 bases; nucleotides not matched to a gene: 18. Germline assignment: CDR1 MGHRA and CDR2 YSYEKL. The CDR3 sequence is 19 residues long. Here the CDR3 reads CASSQTRGSAGGPKETQYF. The CDR3 coding sequence is TGCGCCAGCAGCCAAACCCGGGGCAGTGCGGGGGGGCCTAAGGAGACCCAGTACTTC.

J is TRBJ2-5 and V is TRBV6-5, with a tentative D call TRBD1 (5 bases). CDR3 length: 12 amino acids. Germline CDR1 and CDR2: MNHEY and SVGAGI. The V end lost 6 bases, the J end lost 5 bases, and 10 bases lay between the germline ends. CDR3 protein: CASSTTAETQYF. The CDR3 DNA reads as TGTGCCAGCAGCACGACAGCGGAGACCCAGTACTTC.

CDR3 DNA: TGTGCCAGCAGCCAAGCGGGGGGCTTGGATGAAAAACTGTTTTTT. Its protein product is CASSQAGGLDEKLFF. V and J are TRBV4-2 and TRBJ1-4; possible D gene TRBD1, 6 bases. Looked up from germline, CDR1 is LGHNA and CDR2 is YNFKEQ. The CDR3 runs 15 residues. V was clipped by 1 base and J by 6 bases, with 12 bases between them.

The chain uses TRBV30 and TRBJ1-1; a possible D gene is TRBD1 (6 bases). The V and J ends lost 7 bases and 5 bases respectively, with 14 bases between them. The CDR3 is made up of 12 amino acids. Germline V gene lookup returns CDR1 GTSNPN and CDR2 SVGIG (reference sequence). The CDR3 region is CASGAGKTEAFF. CDR3 in DNA: TGTGCCTCAGGGGCAGGGAAAACTGAAGCTTTCTTT.

The chain combines TRBV7-9 with TRBJ2-5; TRBD1 agrees at 7 bases. The CDR3 totals 14 residues. J lost 1 base, V lost 5 bases, and 4 bases had no gene match. The germline gives CDR1 SEHNR, CDR2 FQNEAQ (reference sequence). DNA for the CDR3: TGTGCCAGCAGCCCGGACAGGTTCCAAGAGACCCAGTACTTC. This codes for CASSPDRFQETQYF.

The chain recombines TRBV6-4 with TRBJ2-1; D gene uncertain. This CDR3 comprises 13 residues. Trimming shortened V by 4 bases and J by 5 bases, and 9 bases separated the two germline ends. Germline loops: CDR1 MRHNA, CDR2 SNTAGT. Here the CDR3 DNA reads TGTGCCAGCAGTGCAGAGGTAGACAATGAGCAGTTCTTC. It codes for CASSAEVDNEQFF.